Listed below are T cell receptor beta chains from one sample, sequenced in a study of long-term antiretroviral therapy in people with HIV. The protocol was immunoSEQ multiplex PCR, while the TCRdb copy is restricted to in-frame clones and leaves out a portion. The sample carries over 15,000 clones, less than 85% recorded once. Specimen: unsorted PBMCs, collected 0.2 years after starting antiretroviral therapy. The receptors originated from a woman in her thirties or forties with HIV. CDR3s include the opening cysteine and the closing phenylalanine or tryptophan. A D gene is named only where the DNA matches it firmly. For some rows the clone size is stated as once, few or many, or as a class when expanded; others skip it.

V	J	D	length	size	DNA	CDR3
TRBV6-1	TRBJ1-2	.	14	.	TGTGCCAGCAGTGAACTAGACGGTAACTATGGCTACACCTTC	CASSELDGNYGYTF
TRBV12-5	TRBJ1-5	.	14	few	TGTGCTAGTGGTTTGGGTGGGGGCTTTCAGCCCCAGCATTTT	CASGLGGGFQPQHF
TRBV27	TRBJ1-2	.	13	.	TGTGCCAGCAAAGAGGGATTTAACTATGGCTACACCTTC	CASKEGFNYGYTF
TRBV6-5	TRBJ1-1	.	12	.	TGTGCCAGCAGTGGACGGAACACTGAAGCTTTCTTT	CASSGRNTEAFF
TRBV27	TRBJ1-5	.	14	.	TGTGCCAGCATGTCTTGGCAGGGTGGTCAGCCCCAGCATTTT	CASMSWQGGQPQHF
TRBV5-1	TRBJ2-4	TRBD1	16	.	TGCGCCAGCAGCTTGGGGACAGGCCTAGCCAAAAACATTCAGTACTTC	CASSLGTGLAKNIQYF
TRBV7-9	TRBJ2-7	.	14	few	TGTGCCAGCAGCTTAGCCACCGGCCTGGGGGAGCAGTACTTC	CASSLATGLGEQYF
TRBV14	TRBJ2-7	TRBD2	16	.	TGTGCCAGCAGCCAAGATGCCGGGAGGTCAGTCTACGAGCAGTACTTC	CASSQDAGRSVYEQYF
TRBV30	TRBJ1-5	.	18	.	TGTGCCTGGAGTGAAGCATGGCCAGGGGTTTATAGCAATCAGCCCCAGCATTTT	CAWSEAWPGVYSNQPQHF
TRBV18	TRBJ2-7	.	13	once	TGTGCCAGCTCAGAGGACGGCTCCTACGAGCAGTACTTC	CASSEDGSYEQYF
TRBV5-1	TRBJ1-1	.	14	few	TGCGCCAGCAGCTTCCAACCCGGGTTGACTGAAGCTTTCTTT	CASSFQPGLTEAFF
TRBV2	TRBJ2-7	.	12	.	TGTGCCAGCAGTGCCTACTGGGACGAGCAGTACTTC	CASSAYWDEQYF
TRBV7-9	TRBJ1-2	.	11	.	TGTGCCAGCAGCTACGAGGGAGGCTACACCTTC	CASSYEGGYTF
TRBV9	TRBJ1-1	.	15	.	TGTGCCAGCAGCGCATCGGGGGCGTTGAACACTGAAGCTTTCTTT	CASSASGALNTEAFF
TRBV4-3	TRBJ1-2	.	14	.	TGCGCCAGCAGCCAAGATACGAACAGCTATGGCTACACCTTC	CASSQDTNSYGYTF
TRBV19	TRBJ1-1	TRBD1	15	.	TGTGCCAGTAATAGCGGACAGGGAAGATTCGCTGAAGCTTTCTTT	CASNSGQGRFAEAFF
TRBV7-9	TRBJ2-1	TRBD2	16	.	TGTGCCAGCAGCCCAGCCCGACTAGCGGGGGCAGGGGAGCAGTTCTTC	CASSPARLAGAGEQFF
TRBV6-6	TRBJ1-6	TRBD1	16	few	TGTGCCAGCAGTCCACCGGGACAGGGCTATAATTCACCCCTCCACTTT	CASSPPGQGYNSPLHF
TRBV7-2	TRBJ1-5	.	15	.	TGTGCCAGCAGCTTAACCCTGGGAAGCAATACGCCCCAGCATTTT	CASSLTLGSNTPQHF
TRBV19	TRBJ1-6	.	15	.	TGTGCCAGTAGTATAGATGGATGGGATGATTCACCCCTCCACTTT	CASSIDGWDDSPLHF
TRBV19	TRBJ1-1	TRBD1	12	few	TGTGCCAGTAGTCAGGGGGGAACTGAAGCTTTCTTT	CASSQGGTEAFF
TRBV7-9	TRBJ1-1	.	14	.	TGTGCCAGCAGCTCCCCCAGGGTACCGACTGAAGCTTTCTTT	CASSSPRVPTEAFF
TRBV25-1	TRBJ1-1	TRBD1	14	.	TGTGCCAGCAGTGCAACAACAGGGGGCACTGAAGCTTTCTTT	CASSATTGGTEAFF
TRBV7-8	TRBJ2-3	.	16	.	TGTGCCAGCAGCTTACCGGCTAGCGTGGGCACAGATACGCAGTATTTT	CASSLPASVGTDTQYF
TRBV2	TRBJ1-2	.	14	.	TGTGCCAGCTCCGACTTCCCCGTGCCCGACGGCTACACCTTC	CASSDFPVPDGYTF
TRBV4-3	TRBJ1-4	.	15	.	TGCGCCAGCAGCCAAGTCTGGGCAACTAATGAAAAACTGTTTTTT	CASSQVWATNEKLFF
TRBV5-1	TRBJ2-7	.	13	few	TGCGCCAGCAGCTTCGGACTCCCCTACGAGCAGTACTTC	CASSFGLPYEQYF
TRBV10-3	TRBJ1-3	.	16	.	TGTGCCATCAGTGAGGCAACCGGGCACGTCAGAAACACCATATATTTT	CAISEATGHVRNTIYF
TRBV9	TRBJ2-2	.	17	few	TGTGCCAGCACAAATAGAGTGGACCTCGCGAACACCGGGGAGCTGTTTTTT	CASTNRVDLANTGELFF
TRBV4-2	TRBJ2-1	TRBD2	17	.	TGTGCCAGCAGCCAAGCGGCTAGCGGGGGGCCCTACAATGAGCAGTTCTTC	CASSQAASGGPYNEQFF
TRBV7-9	TRBJ1-4	.	12	.	TGTGCCAGCAGCTTAGTCGGCGAAGGGCTGTTTTTT	CASSLVGEGLFF
TRBV7-2	TRBJ1-5	.	13	.	TGTGCCAGCAGCTTAGGCGGATATCAGCCCCAGCATTTT	CASSLGGYQPQHF
TRBV7-9	TRBJ1-6	.	13	.	TGTGCCAGCAGCTCGGGGGTCAATTCACCCCTCCACTTT	CASSSGVNSPLHF
TRBV25-1	TRBJ2-7	.	14	.	TGTGCCAGCAGTGATTTCGGTGGGGTTGACGAGCAGTACTTC	CASSDFGGVDEQYF
TRBV13	TRBJ1-6	TRBD1	16	.	TGTGCCAGCAGCCCCCGGGACAGCCTCTATAATTCACCCCTCCACTTT	CASSPRDSLYNSPLHF
TRBV6-5	TRBJ2-2	.	15	.	TGTGCCAGCACCTTTACCACCTCGAACACCGGGGAGCTGTTTTTT	CASTFTTSNTGELFF